This T cell receptor (beta chain) was profiled in a study of cytomegalovirus exposure and HLA in healthy donors. V dropped 4 bases and J dropped 5; count of bases not matched to a gene: 6. The CDR3 is 14 residues long. In germline, CDR1 is SEHNR, CDR2 FQNEAQ (reference sequence). 60 Vbeta and 13 Jbeta primers were used in PCR. The assay was immunoSEQ multiplex PCR, and TCRdb's table has in-frame clones only and misses some. The sample comprises around 150,000 clones, more than 60% of which are singletons, and just under 5% rests with the top ten. This TCR was sampled from a male donor in good health and CMV-seronegative. The rearrangement links TRBV7-9 to TRBJ2-5; 8 bases are a match to TRBD2. Sample: PBMCs. The CDR3 bases are TGTGCCAGCAGCTCCTCTTCTAGCGGGGAGACCCAGTACTTC. Amino acids: CASSSSSSGETQYF.